The 25 T cell receptor beta chains listed next were all sequenced from one sample in a study of T-cell memory formation after mild COVID-19. TCRdb redid the calling of the 5' RACE reads with MiXCR, one entry per CDR3 protein. The data hold approximately 250,000 distinct CDR3 sequences, with roughly 16% observed a single time. Sequenced: PBMCs or a T cell subset sorted from them (not recorded which). The source of these receptors is a man aged 18 to 35 who had mild COVID-19 (a few samples of this study predate the infection). Cell type and time point are not known.

This clonotype was observed a handful of times. J is TRBJ2-3 and V is TRBV30, with 7 nucleotides matching TRBD2. The length of the CDR3 is 13 residues. After removal of 3 bases from V and 4 bases from J, the junction contained 4 bases not matched to a gene. Germline V gene lookup returns CDR1 GTSNPN and CDR2 SVGIG (reference sequence). The CDR3 is CAWSATSPDTQYF. In DNA, the CDR3 is TGTGCCTGGAGCGCGACTAGCCCAGATACGCAGTATTTT.

The J gene is TRBJ1-2, the V gene TRBV12-3 or TRBV12-4, with D possibly TRBD1 on 5 matching bases. Trimming removed 7 bases from V and 10 bases from J, with 16 bases in between. This CDR3 is built from 12 residues. The chain's CDR3 is CASTRGGGSYTF. The CDR3 region has the DNA TGTGCCAGCACCCGGGGGGGAGGGTCCTACACCTTC.

This clonotype was picked up a small number of times. This CDR3 is CASSFTGGAGQPQHF. The CDR3 coding sequence is TGTGCCAGCAGTTTCACAGGGGGCGCGGGTCAGCCCCAGCATTTT. The chain is built from TRBV6-2 or TRBV6-3 and TRBJ1-5; 9 nucleotides agree with TRBD1. V was clipped by 4 bases and J by 6 bases; unmatched bases: 7. Germline V gene sequence: CDR1 MNHEY, CDR2 SVGEGT. This CDR3 has 15 amino acids.

In this sample, this clonotype turned up many times. The rearrangement links TRBV7-2 to TRBJ2-4; maybe TRBD2 (5 bases). V gave up 3 bases and J gave up 7 bases, with 10 bases separating them. Germline V gives CDR1 SGHTA, CDR2 FQGNSA. This CDR3 contains 13 residues. CDR3: CASSLAGGNIQYF. CDR3 coding DNA: TGTGCCAGCAGCTTGGCAGGAGGCAACATTCAGTACTTC. Variable domain in full (rest from reference TRBV7-2 and TRBJ2-4): GAGVSQSPSNKVTEKGKDVELRCDPISGHTALYWYRQSLGQGLEFLIYFQGNSAPDKSGLPSDRFSAERTGGSVSTLTIQRTQQEDSAVYLCASSLAGGNIQYFGAGTRLSVL.

This clonotype occurred a few times. The chain links TRBV6-2 or TRBV6-3 to TRBJ1-4, with TRBD1 matching over 7 bases. The CDR3 spans 15 residues. V lost 8 bases, J lost 8 bases, and 14 bases stayed unmatched. Per the germline V gene, CDR1 is MNHEY and CDR2 is SVGEGT. The CDR3 nucleotides read TGTGCCAGCTTTGGTTACAGGGGCCCGACCGAAAAACTGTTTTTT. Protein product: CASFGYRGPTEKLFF.

A single count supports this clonotype. The V call is TRBV9, the J call TRBJ2-7, with D unclear. CDR1 and CDR2 (germline): SGDLS, YYNGEE. This CDR3 contains 14 residues. V lost 0 bases and J lost 1, with 8 bases in between. CDR3 in DNA: TGTGCCAGCAGCGTAGGCGCCTCGTCCTACGAGCAGTACTTC. Translation: CASSVGASSYEQYF.

This clonotype was counted ten times or more. Here the CDR3 reads CASSDVIGQGGYNEQFF. CDR3 nucleotides: TGTGCCAGCAGCGACGTTATCGGGCAGGGAGGGTACAATGAGCAGTTCTTC. V is TRBV6-5 and J is TRBJ2-1, with 7 bases lining up with TRBD2. The germline V gene encodes CDR1 MNHEY and CDR2 SVGAGI. V lost 6 bases, J lost 4 bases, and 15 bases stayed unmatched. This CDR3 spans 17 amino acids.

The V gene is TRBV7-2, the J gene TRBJ1-2; no clear D. V was shortened by 4 bases and J by 2 bases, with 8 bases between the two germline ends. Germline V gene data show CDR1 as SGHTA and CDR2 as FQGNSA. The CDR3 totals 13 residues. CDR3 residues: CASSSFLNYGYTF. The CDR3 DNA reads TGTGCCAGCAGCTCCTTTCTAAACTATGGCTACACCTTC.

This clonotype showed up just a few times. The chain combines TRBV7-9 with TRBJ1-2; tentative D call: TRBD1 (5 bases). V was pared by 5 bases and J by 8 bases, with 9 bases between. CDR1 and CDR2 (germline): SEHNR, FQNEAQ (reference sequence). This CDR3 has 11 amino acids. CDR3 amino acids: CASSRNRGYTF. CDR3 DNA: TGTGCCAGCAGCCGGAACAGGGGCTACACCTTC.

The table lists this clonotype with a few counts. V is TRBV29-1 and J is TRBJ2-1, with D tentatively TRBD1 or TRBD2 (5 bases each). Germline V CDR1 and CDR2: SQVTM, ANQGSEA. The CDR3 spans 13 residues. Trimming stripped 7 bases from V and 1 base from J, with 11 bases between. The CDR3: CSGLRGSYNEQFF. In DNA, the CDR3 is TGCAGCGGCCTGAGGGGATCCTACAATGAGCAGTTCTTC.

This rearrangement joins TRBV5-6 to TRBJ1-1, with TRBD1 matching 12 bases. The CDR3 loop spans 18 amino acids. The ends lost 4 bases at V and 5 bases at J; junction bases unmatched: 15. CDR1 and CDR2 (germline): SGHDT, YYEEEE. CDR3 coding DNA: TGTGCCAGCAGCCCGGGCCCACGGGACAGGGGGCGAGGGACTGAAGCTTTCTTT. Protein product: CASSPGPRDRGRGTEAFF. Full variable domain (outside the CDR3, taken from reference TRBV5-6 and TRBJ1-1): DAGVTQSPTHLIKTRGQQVTLRCSPKSGHDTVSWYQQALGQGPQFIFQYYEEEERQRGNFPDRFSGHQFPNYSSELNVNALLLGDSALYLCASSPGPRDRGRGTEAFFGQGTRLTVV.

This clonotype turned up a few times. The CDR3 DNA follows: TGTGCCAGCACCCCCTCGGGGGCAGGATACGAGCAGTACTTC. Protein product: CASTPSGAGYEQYF. The J gene is TRBJ2-7, the V gene TRBV6-5; D may match TRBD1 or TRBD2 (6 bases each). V was cut by 7 bases and J by 4 bases, with 17 bases left in between. Per germline, CDR1 MNHEY and CDR2 SVGAGI. There are 14 residues in the CDR3.

The CDR3 DNA follows: TGTGCCATCAGTGACGGACAGAACTACGAGCAGTACGTC. This translates into CAISDGQNYEQYV. The chain carries TRBV10-3 and TRBJ2-7; D possibly corresponds to TRBD1 (6 bases). This CDR3 comprises 13 residues. Per germline, CDR1 ENHRY and CDR2 SYGVKD. Trimming took 3 bases from V and 3 from J, leaving 9 bases between them.

This clonotype was observed at least ten times. J is TRBJ2-3 and V is TRBV7-3; possibly TRBD1 or TRBD2 for D (6 bases each). The germline V gene has CDR1 SGHTA and CDR2 FQGTGA. Trimming removed 3 bases at V and 2 bases at J, with 12 bases between. The CDR3 runs 15 residues. The CDR3 bases are TGTGCCAGCAGCTTGATCGGGGGCCTCACAGATACGCAGTATTTT. Translation gives CASSLIGGLTDTQYF.

This clonotype has just a few counts. The chain links TRBV4-3 to TRBJ1-2; no definite D call. Germline V CDR1 and CDR2: LGHNA, YSLEER. V gave up 3 bases and J gave up 4 bases, with 15 bases separating them. The CDR3 spans 15 residues. CDR3 amino acids: CASSQRTGNIYGYTF. Written as DNA, the CDR3 is TGCGCCAGCAGCCAGAGAACGGGGAACATCTATGGCTACACCTTC.

This clonotype showed up many times. This chain connects TRBV7-9 to TRBJ2-3; D is possibly TRBD1 (5 bases). With 2 bases removed from V and 2 bases from J, the gap between germline ends came to 11 bases. This CDR3 is built from 15 residues. Per the germline V gene, CDR1 is SEHNR and CDR2 is FQNEAQ (reference sequence). The CDR3 coding sequence is TGTGCCAGCAGCTTATTCGGACAAGTCACAGATACGCAGTATTTT. Translation: CASSLFGQVTDTQYF. Drawing the rest from reference TRBV7-9 and TRBJ2-3, the complete variable domain is DTGVSQNPRHKITKRGQNVTFRCDPISEHNRLYWYRQTLGQGPEFLTYFQNEAQLEKSRLLSDRFSAERPKGSFSTLEIQRTEQGDSAMYLCASSLFGQVTDTQYFGPGTRLTVL.

The chain recombines TRBV28 with TRBJ2-7, with D possibly being TRBD1 (5 bases). The CDR3 contains 15 residues. Germline-derived CDR1 and CDR2 are MDHEN and SYDVKM. Trimming took off 3 bases at V and 0 bases at J, with 12 bases between the two ends. CDR3 coding DNA: TGTGCCAGCAGTTTTAAAGGGGCGAGCTCCTACGAGCAGTACGTC. It translates to CASSFKGASSYEQYV.

CDR3 DNA sequence: TGCGCCAGCAGCTTGGCGGGGGGGCTGGATGAGCAGTTCTTC. Translated, it gives CASSLAGGLDEQFF. The chain is built from TRBV5-1 and TRBJ2-1; TRBD2 matches at 8 bases. Trimming cost V 0 bases and J 8 bases; bases outside gene matches: 4. The CDR3 is 14 residues long. Germline V gene lookup returns CDR1 SGHRS and CDR2 YFSETQ.

This chain joins TRBV12-3 or TRBV12-4 and TRBJ2-2, with TRBD2 matching over 8 bases. With V trimmed by 10 bases and J by 0 bases, 1 base remained unmatched. This CDR3 has 13 amino acids. CDR3 sequence reads: CATGGANTGELFF. In DNA form, the CDR3 reads TGTGCCACCGGGGGGGCGAACACCGGGGAGCTGTTTTTT.

This chain links TRBV5-6 with TRBJ2-5; TRBD2 agrees at 11 bases. The V gene's germline CDR1 is SGHDT and CDR2 YYEEEE. J was trimmed by 2 bases and V by 1 base; bases with no gene match: 16. There are 20 residues in the CDR3. The CDR3 sequence: CASSLRLAGFPGVPQETQYF. The CDR3, as DNA: TGTGCCAGCAGCTTGCGACTAGCGGGATTCCCCGGCGTCCCTCAAGAGACCCAGTACTTC.

The gene calls are TRBV6-5 and TRBJ2-3; D may be TRBD2 (5 bases). With 2 bases removed from V and 8 bases from J, the gap between germline ends came to 8 bases. From germline, CDR1 is MNHEY and CDR2 SVGAGI. The CDR3 is made up of 12 amino acids. DNA of the CDR3: TGTGCCAGCAGTTACCCGGGGAGTACGCAGTATTTT. It yields the protein CASSYPGSTQYF.

The chain is built from TRBV7-2 and TRBJ2-2; 9 bases are a match to TRBD1. The CDR3 length is 16 residues. Germline CDR1 reads SGHTA; CDR2 reads FQGNSA. The trim removed 5 bases at V and 7 bases at J, leaving 11 bases unmatched. CDR3 region: CASSRNLGQGIGELFF. CDR3 DNA sequence: TGTGCCAGCAGCCGTAACCTGGGACAGGGAATCGGGGAGCTGTTTTTT.

The chain employs TRBV2 and TRBJ2-1; D ambiguous. Trimming left V 6 bases short and J 1 base short, with 1 base between. Germline V gene sequence: CDR1 SNHLY, CDR2 FYNNEI. The CDR3 totals 11 residues. The CDR3 bases are TGTGCCAGCAGGTCCTACAATGAGCAGTTCTTC. This gives the protein CASRSYNEQFF.

The table lists this clonotype with a few counts. The chain is built from TRBV9 and TRBJ2-3; D gene uncertain. CDR1 is SGDLS, CDR2 YYNGEE, per germline. The CDR3 sequence is 13 residues long. Trimming removed 3 bases at V and 1 base at J, with 6 bases between. This chain's CDR3 is CASSATGTDTQYF. CDR3 bases: TGTGCCAGCAGCGCGACTGGCACAGATACGCAGTATTTT.

V usage is TRBV9 and J usage is TRBJ2-6; 8 nucleotides line up with TRBD1. This CDR3 spans 16 amino acids. Germline V gives CDR1 SGDLS, CDR2 YYNGEE. V lost 4 bases to trimming and J lost 4 bases; unmatched junction nucleotides: 7. For the CDR3, the DNA is TGTGCCAGCAGCTCTCGGACAGGGACAGGGGCCAACGTCCTGACTTTC. This encodes CASSSRTGTGANVLTF.